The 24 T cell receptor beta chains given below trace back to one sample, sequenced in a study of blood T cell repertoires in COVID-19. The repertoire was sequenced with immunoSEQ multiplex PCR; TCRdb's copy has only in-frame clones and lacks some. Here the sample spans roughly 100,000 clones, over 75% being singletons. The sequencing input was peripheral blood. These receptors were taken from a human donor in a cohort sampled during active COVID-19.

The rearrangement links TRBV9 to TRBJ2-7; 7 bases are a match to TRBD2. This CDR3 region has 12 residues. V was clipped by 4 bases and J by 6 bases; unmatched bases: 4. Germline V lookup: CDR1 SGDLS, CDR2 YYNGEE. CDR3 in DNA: TGTGCCAGCAGCCCACCGGGGGGCGAGCAGTACTTC. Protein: CASSPPGGEQYF.

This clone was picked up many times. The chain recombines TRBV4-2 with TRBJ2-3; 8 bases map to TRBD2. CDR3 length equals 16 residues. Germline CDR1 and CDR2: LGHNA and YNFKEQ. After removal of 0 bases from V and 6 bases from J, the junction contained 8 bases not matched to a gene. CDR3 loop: CASSQEGREGSDTQYF. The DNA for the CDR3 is TGTGCCAGCAGCCAAGAAGGACGGGAGGGGTCCGATACGCAGTATTTT.

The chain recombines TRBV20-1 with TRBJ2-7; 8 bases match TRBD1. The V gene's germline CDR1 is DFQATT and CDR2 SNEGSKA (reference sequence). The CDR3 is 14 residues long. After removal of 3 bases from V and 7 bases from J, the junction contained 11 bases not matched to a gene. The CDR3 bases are TGCAGTGCTAGTATGTGGCAGGGGGCGAAGGAGCAGTACTTC. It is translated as CSASMWQGAKEQYF.

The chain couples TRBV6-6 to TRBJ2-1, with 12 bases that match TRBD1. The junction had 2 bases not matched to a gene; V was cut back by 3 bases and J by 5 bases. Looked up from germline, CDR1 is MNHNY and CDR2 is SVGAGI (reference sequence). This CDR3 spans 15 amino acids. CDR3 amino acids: CASSYGTGGNNEQFF. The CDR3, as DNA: TGTGCCAGCAGTTATGGGACAGGGGGCAACAATGAGCAGTTCTTC.

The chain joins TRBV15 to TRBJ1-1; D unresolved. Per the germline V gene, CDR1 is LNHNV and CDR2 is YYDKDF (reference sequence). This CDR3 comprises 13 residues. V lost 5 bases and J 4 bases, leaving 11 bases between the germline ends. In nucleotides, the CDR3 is TGTGCCACCAGCTCGGCCCCGGGCACTGAAGCTTTCTTT. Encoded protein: CATSSAPGTEAFF.

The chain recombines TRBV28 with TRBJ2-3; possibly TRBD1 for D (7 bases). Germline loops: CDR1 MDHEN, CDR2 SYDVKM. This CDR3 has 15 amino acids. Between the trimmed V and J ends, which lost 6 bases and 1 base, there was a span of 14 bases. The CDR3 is CASRGGQIRTDTQYF. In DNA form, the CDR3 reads TGTGCCAGCAGGGGGGGACAGATTCGCACAGATACGCAGTATTTT.

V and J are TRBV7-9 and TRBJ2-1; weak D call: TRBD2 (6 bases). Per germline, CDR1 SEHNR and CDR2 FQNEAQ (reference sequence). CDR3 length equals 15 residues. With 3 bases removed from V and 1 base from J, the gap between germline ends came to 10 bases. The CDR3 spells CASSFGTPSYNEQFF. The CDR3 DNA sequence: TGTGCCAGCAGCTTTGGGACTCCGTCCTACAATGAGCAGTTCTTC.

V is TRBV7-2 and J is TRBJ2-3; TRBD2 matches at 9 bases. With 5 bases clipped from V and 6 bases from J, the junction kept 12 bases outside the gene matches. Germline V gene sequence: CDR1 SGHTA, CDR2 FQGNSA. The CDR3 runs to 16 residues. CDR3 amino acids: CASSIPQGLAYDTQYF. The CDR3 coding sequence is TGTGCCAGCAGCATACCTCAGGGACTAGCATACGATACGCAGTATTTT.

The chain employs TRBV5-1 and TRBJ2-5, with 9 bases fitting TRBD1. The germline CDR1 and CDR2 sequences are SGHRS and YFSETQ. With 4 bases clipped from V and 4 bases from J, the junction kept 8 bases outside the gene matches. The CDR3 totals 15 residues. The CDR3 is CASSLPRQGGETQYF. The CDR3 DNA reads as TGCGCCAGCAGCCTGCCGCGACAGGGGGGAGAGACCCAGTACTTC.

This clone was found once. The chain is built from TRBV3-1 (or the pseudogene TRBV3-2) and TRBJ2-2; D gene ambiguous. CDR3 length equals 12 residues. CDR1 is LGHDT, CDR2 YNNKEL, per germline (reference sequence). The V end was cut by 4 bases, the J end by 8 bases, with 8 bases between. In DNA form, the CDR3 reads TGTGCCAGCAGCCTCCCCAGAGGGGAGCTGTTTTTT. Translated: CASSLPRGELFF.

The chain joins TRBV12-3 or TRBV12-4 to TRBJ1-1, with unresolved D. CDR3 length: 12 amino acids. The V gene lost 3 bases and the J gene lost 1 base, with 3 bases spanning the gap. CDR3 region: CASSFRNTEAFF. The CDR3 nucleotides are TGTGCCAGCAGTTTCAGGAACACTGAAGCTTTCTTT.

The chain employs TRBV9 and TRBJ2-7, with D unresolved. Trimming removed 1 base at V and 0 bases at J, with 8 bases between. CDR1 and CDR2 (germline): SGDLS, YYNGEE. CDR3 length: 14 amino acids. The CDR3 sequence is CASSVNEVSYEQYF. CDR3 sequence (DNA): TGTGCCAGCAGCGTAAACGAGGTCTCCTACGAGCAGTACTTC.

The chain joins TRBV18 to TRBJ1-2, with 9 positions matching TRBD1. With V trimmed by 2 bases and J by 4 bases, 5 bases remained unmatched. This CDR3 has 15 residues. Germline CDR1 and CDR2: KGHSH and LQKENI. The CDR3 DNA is TGTGCCAGCTCACCAACAGGGGGCGGCGGCTATGGCTACACCTTC. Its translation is CASSPTGGGGYGYTF.

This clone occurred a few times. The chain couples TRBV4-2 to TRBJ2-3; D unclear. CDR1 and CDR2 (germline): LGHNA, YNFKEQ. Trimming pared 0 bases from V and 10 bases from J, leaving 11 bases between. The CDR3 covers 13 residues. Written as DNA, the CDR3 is TGTGCCAGCAGCCAAGAAGCTGAGCTTGCGCAGTATTTT. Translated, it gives CASSQEAELAQYF.

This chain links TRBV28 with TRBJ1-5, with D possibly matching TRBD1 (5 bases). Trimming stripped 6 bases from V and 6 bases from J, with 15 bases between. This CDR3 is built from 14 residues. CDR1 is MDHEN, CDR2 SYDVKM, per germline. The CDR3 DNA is TGTGCCAGCAGCCGGGGGGAGGTTAGTCAGCCCCAGCATTTT. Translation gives CASSRGEVSQPQHF.

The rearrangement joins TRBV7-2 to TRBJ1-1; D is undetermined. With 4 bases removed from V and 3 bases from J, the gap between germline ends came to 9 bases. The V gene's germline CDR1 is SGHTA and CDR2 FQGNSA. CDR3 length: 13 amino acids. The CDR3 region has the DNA TGTGCCAGCAGCTCCCTAGCCTACACTGAAGCTTTCTTT. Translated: CASSSLAYTEAFF. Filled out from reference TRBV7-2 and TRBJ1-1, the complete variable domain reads GAGVSQSPSNKVTEKGKDVELRCDPISGHTALYWYRQSLGQGLEFLIYFQGNSAPDKSGLPSDRFSAERTGGSVSTLTIQRTQQEDSAVYLCASSSLAYTEAFFGQGTRLTVV.

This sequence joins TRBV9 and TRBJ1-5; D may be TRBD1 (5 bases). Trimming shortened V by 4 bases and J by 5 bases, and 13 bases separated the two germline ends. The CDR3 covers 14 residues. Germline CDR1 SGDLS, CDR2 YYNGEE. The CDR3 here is CASSLRDSYQPQHF. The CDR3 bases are TGTGCCAGCAGCCTAAGGGACTCATATCAGCCCCAGCATTTT.

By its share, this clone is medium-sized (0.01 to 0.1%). CDR3 loop: CASSPPISGTGGEAFF. In nucleotides, the CDR3 is TGTGCCAGCTCACCCCCGATTTCCGGGACAGGGGGTGAAGCTTTCTTT. The chain has TRBV18 and TRBJ1-1, with 11 bases aligning to TRBD1. The CDR3 is 16 amino acids. Germline loops: CDR1 KGHSH, CDR2 LQKENI. J lost 7 bases, V lost 3 bases, and 10 bases had no gene match.

The CDR3 nucleotides read TGTGCCAGCAGCTTAGTAGGACAGGGGGACTCACCCCTCCACTTT. It translates to CASSLVGQGDSPLHF. V is TRBV11-2 and J is TRBJ1-6; 10 positions match TRBD1. This CDR3 is built from 15 residues. The ends lost 1 base at V and 10 bases at J; junction bases unmatched: 4. CDR1 and CDR2 from the germline V gene are SGHAT and FQNNGV.

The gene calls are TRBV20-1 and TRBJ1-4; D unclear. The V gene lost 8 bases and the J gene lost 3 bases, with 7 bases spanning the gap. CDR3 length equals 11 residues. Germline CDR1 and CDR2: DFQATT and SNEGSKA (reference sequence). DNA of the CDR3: TGCAGTCCCGCGGCTAATGAAAAACTGTTTTTT. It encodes CSPAANEKLFF.

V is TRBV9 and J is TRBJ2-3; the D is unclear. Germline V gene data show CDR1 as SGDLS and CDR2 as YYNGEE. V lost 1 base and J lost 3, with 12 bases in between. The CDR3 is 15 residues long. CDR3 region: CASSVSPRQTDTQYF. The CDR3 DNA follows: TGTGCCAGCAGCGTATCCCCCCGTCAGACAGATACGCAGTATTTT.

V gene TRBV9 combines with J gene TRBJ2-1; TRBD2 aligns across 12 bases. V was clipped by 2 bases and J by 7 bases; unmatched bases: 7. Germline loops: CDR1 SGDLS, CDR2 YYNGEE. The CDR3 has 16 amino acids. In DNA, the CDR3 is TGTGCCAGCAGCGTGACGACTAGCGGGAGTTCAAATGAGCAGTTCTTC. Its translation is CASSVTTSGSSNEQFF.

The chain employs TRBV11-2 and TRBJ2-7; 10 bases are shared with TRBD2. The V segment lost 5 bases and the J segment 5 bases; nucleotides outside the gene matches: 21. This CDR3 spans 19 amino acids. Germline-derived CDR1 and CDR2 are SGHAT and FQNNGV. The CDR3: CASSANPVGLAGERHEQYF. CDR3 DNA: TGTGCCAGCAGCGCAAACCCCGTCGGGCTAGCGGGAGAACGCCACGAGCAGTACTTC.

In nucleotides, the CDR3 is TGTGCCAGCAGAGGACACGGTCGGAACACTGAAGCTTTCTTT. This codes for CASRGHGRNTEAFF. The chain combines TRBV28 with TRBJ1-1; D perhaps matches TRBD1 (5 bases). CDR1 is MDHEN, CDR2 SYDVKM, per germline. Trimming pared 6 bases from V and 1 base from J, leaving 12 bases between. The CDR3 loop spans 14 amino acids.